This T cell receptor beta chain was documented in a study of T cells in Graves' hyperthyroidism and ophthalmopathy. Study information: At the time of initial diagnosis and before any treatment, peripheral blood was collected.

The study's findings and limits: Clonotypes that were expanded in thyroid above 0.001 mostly appeared in blood too. Ophthalmopathy onset followed model prediction by a median about six months.

V lost 0 bases, J lost 8 bases, and 22 bases lay in between. The CDR3 is 17 amino acids. Germline CDR1 and CDR2: MGHRA and YSYEKL. Amplification of TCR beta CDR3 regions used RNA as the template. HTBI primers were the set used in a first-round RT-PCR of the TCR CDR3. A single record per CDR3 protein comes from TCRdb applying MiXCR to the multiplex PCR reads. The sample shows 400,000 to 500,000 distinct CDR3 sequences, roughly 14% of them seen only once. The sample holds a few counts of this clonotype. Its target is unknown. For ophthalmopathy patients, the Clinical Activity Score was at least 3 and the NOSPECS grade at least 4; duration was under 3 months.

The specimen sequenced was blood. The chain combines TRBV4-1 with TRBJ1-2; D is uncertain. The receptor's source is a man younger than 35 with Graves' ophthalmopathy. This CDR3 is CASSQDAWPGALGGYTF. Here the CDR3 DNA reads TGCGCCAGCAGCCAAGATGCCTGGCCAGGAGCTTTAGGAGGCTACACCTTC.